Described below is a single T cell receptor beta chain sequence and its context. These data are taken from a study of CD8 T cells in Susac syndrome. The CDR3 runs 13 residues. Trimming pared 5 bases from V and 6 bases from J, leaving 14 bases between. Germline-derived CDR1 and CDR2 are LGHDT and YNNKEL (reference sequence). An input of about 0.45 to 1 ug of RNA was subjected to reverse transcription using random hexamers. Across 54 Vbeta and 13 Jbeta, immunoSEQ multiplex PCR amplified TCR beta CDR3. Each CDR3 protein gets one entry after TCRdb re-called the immunoSEQ multiplex PCR reads with MiXCR. The data show about 110,000 distinct CDR3 sequences, around 97% seen once. Sequencing of TCR beta covered CD8+ and CD4+ T cells obtained from blood. Controls were healthy donors (matched for age and sex). TEMRA cells were enriched by FACS, while CD8+ and CD4+ T cells were obtained through a negative isolation that was performed magnetically.

This sequence joins TRBV3-1 and TRBJ2-7, with a possible D match to TRBD1 (5 bases). This receptor was identified in a human donor in good health. Sequenced material: CD4+ T cells from PBMCs. The DNA for the CDR3 is TGTGCCAGCAGCTTCATCCAGCAGGGCGAGCAGTACTTC. It translates to CASSFIQQGEQYF.